The entry below gives a single T cell receptor beta chain sequence along with its context. The antigen is unknown. The germline V gene has CDR1 SGDLS and CDR2 YYNGEE. V was shortened by 1 base and J by 10 bases, with 15 bases between the two germline ends. The CDR3 loop spans 14 amino acids. The data stem from a study of T cell responses to AZD1222 COVID-19 vaccine. Study conclusions and caveats: Donor demographics were predominantly white British with a female majority; clonal diversity may be underestimated. None of the repertoires were sampled until the peak T cell response had passed.

The method was immunoSEQ multiplex PCR; TCRdb's version includes in-frame clones alone and lacks a portion of them. The sample includes 100,000 to 150,000 clones, more than 75% of them seen just once. The sample here was peripheral blood, taken 28 days after the second AZD1222 dose. The clonotype originates from an adult who received the AZD1222 COVID-19 vaccine. The J gene is TRBJ2-1, the V gene TRBV9; D unclear. The DNA of the CDR3 is TGTGCCAGCAGCGTATTCGCCACCGTTAAGGAGCAGTTCTTC. It codes for CASSVFATVKEQFF.